The next 4 T cell receptor beta chains were all read from a single sample in a study of blood T cells in healthy people across ages. Then a second PCR, running roughly 7 to 11 cycles, was carried out with a sample-barcoded 5' primer and a J-beta primer mix. TCRdb reprocessed the 5' RACE reads with MiXCR, giving one entry per CDR3 protein. The sample shows 800,000 to 950,000 distinct CDR3 sequences, 40% to 60% of them seen only once. Sequences were obtained from blood. The receptors were gathered from a man aged 25 to 40 in good health.

The chain combines TRBV6-1 with TRBJ2-1, with TRBD1 identical over 9 bases. The junction had 11 bases not matched to a gene; V was cut back by 5 bases and J by 0 bases. This CDR3 contains 18 residues. Germline assignment: CDR1 MNHNS and CDR2 SASEGT. The CDR3 sequence: CASSKTTGTGSSYNEQFF. The CDR3, as DNA: TGTGCCAGCAGTAAAACAACCGGGACAGGGAGCTCCTACAATGAGCAGTTCTTC.

This clonotype was counted between two and nine times. The chain combines TRBV28 with TRBJ1-6, with 9 positions matching TRBD1. The junction had 7 bases not matched to a gene; V was cut back by 6 bases and J by 4 bases. The V gene's germline CDR1 is MDHEN and CDR2 SYDVKM. The CDR3 loop spans 16 amino acids. CDR3 sequence: CASRHTGTGYNSPLHF. The CDR3 DNA follows: TGTGCCAGCAGGCATACCGGGACAGGGTATAATTCACCCCTCCACTTT.

V and J are TRBV27 and TRBJ1-2; 9 positions match TRBD1. CDR1 is MNHEY, CDR2 SMNVEV, per germline (reference sequence). The CDR3 contains 14 residues. The trim removed 3 bases at V and 8 bases at J, leaving 7 bases unmatched. The CDR3 nucleotides are TGTGCCAGCAGTTTGGGGACAGGGTCACAAGGCTACACCTTC. Translated, it gives CASSLGTGSQGYTF.

The chain uses TRBV6-6 and TRBJ1-1; a possible D gene is TRBD1 (6 bases). The CDR3 consists of 11 residues. Germline V gives CDR1 MNHNY, CDR2 SVGAGI (reference sequence). The V gene lost 6 bases and the J gene lost 8 bases, with 10 bases spanning the gap. In DNA, the CDR3 is TGTGCCAGCAGATCAGACAGGGAAGCTTTCTTT. Residues: CASRSDREAFF.